Listed below are T cell receptor beta chains from one sample, sequenced in a study of identical twins. TCRdb used MiXCR to reprocess the 5' RACE reads, holding one entry per CDR3 protein. Of approximately 260,000 distinct CDR3 sequences in the sample, more than 13% were seen once. The sample comprised memory (CD45RO+) T cells sorted from blood. The source of these receptors is a woman younger than 30 in good health. Each CDR3 is given with its conserved first and last residue. Fields, in order: J gene, D gene, clone size, V gene, CDR3 DNA, CDR3 protein. The D gene is left open where the match is weak. Some rows have no size entry. The others give once, few or many, or a class for an expanded clone.

TRBJ1-3 | . | . | TRBV20-1 | TGCAGTGCTAGGTATGGCGGTTCGAGCTCTGGAAACACCATATATTTT | CSARYGGSSSGNTIYF
TRBJ2-7 | . | few | TRBV6-5 | TGTGCCAGCAGTTACTCCTCGGGCTTCTCCTACGAGCAGTACTTC | CASSYSSGFSYEQYF
TRBJ2-2 | . | . | TRBV5-1 | TGCGCCAGCAGCTTGGAAGTAGCGCGTCCCGGGGAGCTGTTTTTT | CASSLEVARPGELFF
TRBJ1-4 | TRBD1 | . | TRBV7-9 | TGTGCCAGCAGGCCAACACCAGGGGGGGATGAAAAACTGTTTTTT | CASRPTPGGDEKLFF
TRBJ1-6 | . | . | TRBV27 | TGTGCCAGCAGTTTATCGGGGTTGGGGCAATCACCCCTCCACTTT | CASSLSGLGQSPLHF
TRBJ2-7 | . | few | TRBV7-2 | TGTGCCAGCAGCTTAGGTCTTAGTTGGCCTCCCTACGAGCAGTACTTC | CASSLGLSWPPYEQYF
TRBJ2-1 | . | many | TRBV24-1 | TGTGCCACCCAGGGAAACAATGAGCAGTTCTTC | CATQGNNEQFF
TRBJ2-1 | . | many | TRBV7-2 | TGTGCCAGCAGCCGAGAAGCAGAGAATGAGCAGTTCTTC | CASSREAENEQFF
TRBJ2-7 | TRBD1 | many | TRBV6-2/TRBV6-3 | TGTGCCAGCAGTTACTCCGGGACAGGGGGCTACGAGCAGTACTTC | CASSYSGTGGYEQYF
TRBJ2-3 | . | once | TRBV28 | TGTGCCAGCAGCAAAATATGGGGTCTGGGCACAGATATGCAGTATTTT | CASSKIWGLGTDMQYF
TRBJ1-6 | TRBD1 | . | TRBV5-6 | TGTGCCAGCAGCTTTTGGACAGGGAGTTCACCCCTCCACTTT | CASSFWTGSSPLHF
TRBJ2-5 | TRBD2 | . | TRBV28 | TGTGCCAGCAGTTTAGGGGCGGGAGCGAGGGAGACCCAGTACTTC | CASSLGAGARETQYF
TRBJ2-1 | . | few | TRBV5-5 | TGTGCCAGCAGCTTGGTGGACAATACAATGAGGCAGTTCTTC | CASSLVDNTMRQFF
TRBJ2-2 | TRBD1 | . | TRBV5-1 | TGCGCCAGCAGCAGAGACAGGGCCCACACCGGGGAGCTGTTTTTT | CASSRDRAHTGELFF
TRBJ2-3 | TRBD2 | . | TRBV7-8 | TGTGCCAGCAGCTTAAGAGAAGGCGGGAGCCGCACAGATACGCAGTATTTT | CASSLREGGSRTDTQYF
TRBJ1-1 | TRBD1 | many | TRBV2 | TGTGCCAGCAGTGATAGGGGACAGGGGTTAACTGAAGCTTTCTTT | CASSDRGQGLTEAFF
TRBJ1-1 | . | . | TRBV9 | TGTGCCAGCAGCGTTATCCCCGGGCCGAACACTGAAGCTTTCTTT | CASSVIPGPNTEAFF
TRBJ2-7 | . | few | TRBV5-1 | TGCGCCAGCAGCTTGGAGTTGAACCTGGAGCAGTACTTC | CASSLELNLEQYF
TRBJ2-7 | TRBD1 | few | TRBV9 | TGTGCCAGCAGCGTACGGACAGGCTACGAGCAGTACTTC | CASSVRTGYEQYF
TRBJ2-7 | . | . | TRBV20-1 | TGCAGTGCTCCGGACGGATCCTACGAGCAGTACTTC | CSAPDGSYEQYF
TRBJ1-2 | . | . | TRBV6-5 | TGTGCCAGCAGTTATGGGGGAGCTAGGGCCTATGGCTACACCTTC | CASSYGGARAYGYTF
TRBJ1-1 | . | . | TRBV4-1 | TGCGCCAGCAGCCGAGGGGACGGTAACACTGAAGCTTTCTTT | CASSRGDGNTEAFF
TRBJ2-7 | . | few | TRBV7-2 | TGTGCCAGCAGCTTACAAGGGCGCAGGATGAACTTC | CASSLQGRRMNF
TRBJ2-6 | . | . | TRBV5-1 | TGCGCCAGCAGCCGGGACACCAACTCTGGGGCCAACGTCCTGACTTTC | CASSRDTNSGANVLTF
TRBJ2-5 | . | few | TRBV6-1 | TGTGCCAGCAGCCAGCCGGGGGAAGAGACCCAGTACTTC | CASSQPGEETQYF
TRBJ2-1 | . | . | TRBV20-1 | TGCAGTGCTGCGGGTCCAGTAGGTGAGCAGTTCTTC | CSAAGPVGEQFF
TRBJ2-2 | . | few | TRBV21-1 | TGTGCCAGCAGCAAGGTCCTAGCGGGAGCCCAGAACACCGGGGAGCTGTTTTTT | CASSKVLAGAQNTGELFF
TRBJ1-1 | . | . | TRBV5-1 | TGCGCCAGCAGCTTCGGTGACGGTGGTTTTGAAGCTTTCTTT | CASSFGDGGFEAFF
TRBJ2-7 | . | few | TRBV4-3 | TGCGCCAGCAGCCAGAGCCGGGACTCGGCTGCGGGTGAGCAGTACTTC | CASSQSRDSAAGEQYF
TRBJ1-1 | . | few | TRBV9 | TGTGCCAGCAGCGTTGACTTCCGTTTT | CASSVDFRF
TRBJ2-7 | TRBD1 | . | TRBV6-1 | TGTGCCAGCAGCCTACAGGGGATCTCCTACGAGCAGTACTTC | CASSLQGISYEQYF
TRBJ2-1 | . | . | TRBV20-1 | TGCAGTGCTCCGAGGGGACCACCGGGAGCCGCTTACAATGAGCAGTTCTTC | CSAPRGPPGAAYNEQFF
TRBJ2-3 | TRBD2 | once | TRBV11-3 | TGTGCCAGCAGTCTAGCGGTGGGGCGAAATACGCAGTATTTT | CASSLAVGRNTQYF
TRBJ2-3 | TRBD2 | few | TRBV20-1 | TGCAGTGCTCCCGGGACTAGCGGTGCACGGGATACGCAGTATTTT | CSAPGTSGARDTQYF
TRBJ2-7 | . | few | TRBV5-6 | TGTGCCAGCAGCTTTTTGCGCTACGAGCAGTACTTC | CASSFLRYEQYF
TRBJ2-7 | TRBD2 | . | TRBV12-3/TRBV12-4 | TGTGCCAGCAGGAAACCTAGCGGGACTTACGAGCTGTACTTC | CASRKPSGTYELYF
TRBJ2-1 | . | . | TRBV12-3/TRBV12-4 | TGTGCCAGCAGTTTGGTGGGGTTGATCAATGAGCAGTTCTTC | CASSLVGLINEQFF
TRBJ1-1 | . | many | TRBV12-3/TRBV12-4 | TGTGCCAGCAGTTTACGAGGAGTGGACGAAGCTTTCTTT | CASSLRGVDEAFF
TRBJ2-5 | . | . | TRBV12-3/TRBV12-4 | TGTGCCAGCAGTTTCGAGGGGACTCGCCGCTTC | CASSFEGTRRF
TRBJ1-6 | TRBD1 | . | TRBV27 | TGTGCCAGCAGTTTAGGTTGGGACAGCTTCAATTCACCCCTCCACTTT | CASSLGWDSFNSPLHF